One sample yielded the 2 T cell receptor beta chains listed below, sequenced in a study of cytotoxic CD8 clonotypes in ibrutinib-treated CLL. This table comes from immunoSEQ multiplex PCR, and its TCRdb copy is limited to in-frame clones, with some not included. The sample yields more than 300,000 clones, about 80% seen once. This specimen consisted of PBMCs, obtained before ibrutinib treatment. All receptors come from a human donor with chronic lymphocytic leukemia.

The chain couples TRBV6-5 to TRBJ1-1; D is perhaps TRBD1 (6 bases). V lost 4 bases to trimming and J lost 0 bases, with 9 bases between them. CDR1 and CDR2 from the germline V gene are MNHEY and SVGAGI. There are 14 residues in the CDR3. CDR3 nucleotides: TGTGCCAGCAGTTTGCGGACAGTGAACACTGAAGCTTTCTTT. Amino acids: CASSLRTVNTEAFF.

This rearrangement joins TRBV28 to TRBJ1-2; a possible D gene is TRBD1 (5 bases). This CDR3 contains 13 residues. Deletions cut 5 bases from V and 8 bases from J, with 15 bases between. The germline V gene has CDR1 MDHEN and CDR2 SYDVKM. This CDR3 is CASSTGPSRGYTF. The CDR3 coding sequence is TGTGCCAGCAGTACAGGCCCTTCTCGGGGCTACACCTTC.